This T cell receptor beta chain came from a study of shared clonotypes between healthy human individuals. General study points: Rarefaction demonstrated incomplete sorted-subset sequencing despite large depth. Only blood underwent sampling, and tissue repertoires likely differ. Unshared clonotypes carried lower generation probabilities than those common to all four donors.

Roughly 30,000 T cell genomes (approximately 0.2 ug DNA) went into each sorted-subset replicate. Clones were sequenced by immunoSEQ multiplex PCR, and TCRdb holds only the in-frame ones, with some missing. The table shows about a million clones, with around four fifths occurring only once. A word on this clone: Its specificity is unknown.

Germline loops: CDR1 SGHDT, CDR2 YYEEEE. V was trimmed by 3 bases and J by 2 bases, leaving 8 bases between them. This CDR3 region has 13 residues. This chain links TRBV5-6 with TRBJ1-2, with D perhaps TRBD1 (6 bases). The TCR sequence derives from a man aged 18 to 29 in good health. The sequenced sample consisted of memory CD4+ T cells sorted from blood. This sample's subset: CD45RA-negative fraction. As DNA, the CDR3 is TGTGCCAGCAGCTGGCAGGGGAACTATGGCTACACCTTC. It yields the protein CASSWQGNYGYTF.